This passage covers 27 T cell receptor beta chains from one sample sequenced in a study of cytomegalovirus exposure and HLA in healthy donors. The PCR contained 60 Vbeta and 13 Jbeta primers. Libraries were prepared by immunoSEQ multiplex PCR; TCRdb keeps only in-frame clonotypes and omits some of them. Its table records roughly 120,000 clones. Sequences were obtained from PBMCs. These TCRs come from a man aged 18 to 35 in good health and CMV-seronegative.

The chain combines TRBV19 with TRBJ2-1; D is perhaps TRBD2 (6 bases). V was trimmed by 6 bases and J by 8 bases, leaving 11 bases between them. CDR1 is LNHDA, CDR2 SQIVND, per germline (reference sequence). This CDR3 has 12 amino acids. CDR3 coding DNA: TGTGCCAGTAGAACCACTAGCTATGAGCAGTTCTTC. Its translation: CASRTTSYEQFF.

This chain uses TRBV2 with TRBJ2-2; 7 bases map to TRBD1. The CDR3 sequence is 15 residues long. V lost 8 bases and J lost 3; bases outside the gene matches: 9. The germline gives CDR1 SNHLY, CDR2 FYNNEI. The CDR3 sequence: CASRRGQTDTGELFF. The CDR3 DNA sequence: TGTGCCAGCCGAAGGGGGCAGACGGACACCGGGGAGCTGTTTTTT.

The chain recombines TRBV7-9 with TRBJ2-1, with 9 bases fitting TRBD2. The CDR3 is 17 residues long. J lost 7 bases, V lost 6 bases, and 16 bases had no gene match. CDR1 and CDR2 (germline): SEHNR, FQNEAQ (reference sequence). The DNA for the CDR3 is TGTGCCAGCAGTTCCCCCCGGGCGGGAGGGCCGGGTAATGAGCAGTTCTTC. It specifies CASSSPRAGGPGNEQFF.

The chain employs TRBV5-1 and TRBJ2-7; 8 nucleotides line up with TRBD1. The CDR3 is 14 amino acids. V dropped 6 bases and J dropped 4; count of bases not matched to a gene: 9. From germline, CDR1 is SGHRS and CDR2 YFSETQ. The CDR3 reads CASNTGTGEYEQYF. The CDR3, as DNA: TGCGCCAGCAATACCGGGACAGGTGAATACGAGCAGTACTTC. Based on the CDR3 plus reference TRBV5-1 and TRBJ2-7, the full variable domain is KAGVTQTPRYLIKTRGQQVTLSCSPISGHRSVSWYQQTPGQGLQFLFEYFSETQRNKGNFPGRFSGRQFSNSRSEMNVSTLELGDSALYLCASNTGTGEYEQYFGPGTRLTVT.

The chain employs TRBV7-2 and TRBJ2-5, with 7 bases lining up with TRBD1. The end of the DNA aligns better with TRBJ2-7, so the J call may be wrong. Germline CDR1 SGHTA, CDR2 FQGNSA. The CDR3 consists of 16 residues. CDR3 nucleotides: TGTGCCAGCAGCTTAGTGCCCCGGGACAGTTACTACGAGCAGTACTTC. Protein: CASSLVPRDSYYEQYF.

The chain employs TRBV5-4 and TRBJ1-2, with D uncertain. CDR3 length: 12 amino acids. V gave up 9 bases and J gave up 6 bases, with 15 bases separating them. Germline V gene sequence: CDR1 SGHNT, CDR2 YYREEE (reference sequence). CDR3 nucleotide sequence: TGTGCCACTCCTTCCTTCGCAGATGGCTACACCTTC. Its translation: CATPSFADGYTF.

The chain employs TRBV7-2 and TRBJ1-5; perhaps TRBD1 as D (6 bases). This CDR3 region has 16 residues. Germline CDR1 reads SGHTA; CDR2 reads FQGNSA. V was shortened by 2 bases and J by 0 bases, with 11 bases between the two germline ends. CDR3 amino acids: CASSLKTGHSNQPQHF. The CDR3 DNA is TGTGCCAGCAGCTTAAAGACAGGTCATAGCAATCAGCCCCAGCATTTT.

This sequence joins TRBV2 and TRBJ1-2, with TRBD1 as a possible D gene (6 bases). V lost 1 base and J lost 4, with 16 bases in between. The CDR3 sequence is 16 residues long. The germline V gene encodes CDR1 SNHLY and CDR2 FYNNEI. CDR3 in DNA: TGTGCCAGCAGTGAAGTCGGGGCAGGGGCCATCTATGGCTACACCTTC. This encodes CASSEVGAGAIYGYTF.

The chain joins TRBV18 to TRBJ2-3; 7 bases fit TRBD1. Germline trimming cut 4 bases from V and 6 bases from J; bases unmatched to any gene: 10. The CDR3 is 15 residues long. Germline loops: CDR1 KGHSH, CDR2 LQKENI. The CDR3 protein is CASSLWTGPEDTQYF. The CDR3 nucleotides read TGTGCCAGCTCACTCTGGACAGGACCGGAGGATACGCAGTATTTT.

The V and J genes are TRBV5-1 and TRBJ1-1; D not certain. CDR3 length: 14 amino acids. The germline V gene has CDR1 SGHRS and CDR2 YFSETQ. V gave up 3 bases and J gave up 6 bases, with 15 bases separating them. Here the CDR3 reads CASSWRTAGSEAFF. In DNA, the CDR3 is TGCGCCAGCAGCTGGAGGACGGCGGGGTCTGAAGCTTTCTTT.

The CDR3 bases are TGTGCCAGCAGCTTGAGACGGGGGAACACCGGGGAGCTGTTTTTT. The encoded protein is CASSLRRGNTGELFF. This chain links TRBV7-6 with TRBJ2-2, with a tentative D call TRBD2 (5 bases). The CDR3 sequence is 15 residues long. The germline V gene has CDR1 SGHVS and CDR2 FNYEAQ. V was clipped by 3 bases and J by 1 base, with 9 bases between them.

CDR3 DNA: TGTGCCAGCAGCCACGGGGACAGGGGGCGACGTAATGAGCAGTTCTTC. Its translation: CASSHGDRGRRNEQFF. This sequence joins TRBV13 and TRBJ2-1; 12 bases fit TRBD1. V was clipped by 5 bases and J by 7 bases; unmatched bases: 9. CDR1 PRHDT and CDR2 FYEKMQ come from the germline V gene (reference sequence). The CDR3 has 16 amino acids. The full variable domain, rest sourced from reference TRBV13 and TRBJ2-1, is AAGVIQSPRHLIKEKRETATLKCYPIPRHDTVYWYQQGPGQDPQFLISFYEKMQSDKGSIPDRFSAQQFSDYHSELNMSSLELGDSALYFCASSHGDRGRRNEQFFGPGTRLTVL.

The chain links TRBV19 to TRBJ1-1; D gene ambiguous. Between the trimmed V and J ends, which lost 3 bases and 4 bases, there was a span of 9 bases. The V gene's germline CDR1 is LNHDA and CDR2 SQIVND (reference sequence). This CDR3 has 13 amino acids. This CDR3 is CASSITLSTEAFF. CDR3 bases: TGTGCCAGTAGTATCACACTAAGCACTGAAGCTTTCTTT.

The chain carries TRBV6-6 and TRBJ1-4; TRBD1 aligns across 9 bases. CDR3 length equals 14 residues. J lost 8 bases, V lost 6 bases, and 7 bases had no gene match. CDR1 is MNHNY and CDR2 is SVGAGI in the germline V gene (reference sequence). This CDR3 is CASREQGAQEKLFF. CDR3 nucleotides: TGTGCCAGCAGGGAACAGGGGGCGCAGGAAAAACTGTTTTTT.

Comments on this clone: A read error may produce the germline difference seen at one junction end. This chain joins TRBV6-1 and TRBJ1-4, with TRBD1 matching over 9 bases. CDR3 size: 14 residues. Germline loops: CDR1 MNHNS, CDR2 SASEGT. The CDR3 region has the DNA TGTGCCAGCAGACAGGGGGCAACGAATGAAAAACTGTTTTTT. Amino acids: CASRQGATNEKLFF.

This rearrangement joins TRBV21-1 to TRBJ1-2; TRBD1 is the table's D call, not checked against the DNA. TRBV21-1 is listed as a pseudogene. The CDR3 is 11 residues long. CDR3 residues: CASSTGNGYTF. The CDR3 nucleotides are TGTGCCAGCAGTACAGGGAATGGCTACACCTTC.

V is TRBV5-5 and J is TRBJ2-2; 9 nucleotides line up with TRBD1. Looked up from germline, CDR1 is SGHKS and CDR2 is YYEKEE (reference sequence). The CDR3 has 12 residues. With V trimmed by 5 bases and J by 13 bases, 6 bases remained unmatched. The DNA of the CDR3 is TGTGCCAGCAGAATAGACAGGGGGACGCTGTTTTTT. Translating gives CASRIDRGTLFF. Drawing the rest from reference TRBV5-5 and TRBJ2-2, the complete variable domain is DAGVTQSPTHLIKTRGQQVTLRCSPISGHKSVSWYQQVLGQGPQFIFQYYEKEERGRGNFPDRFSARQFPNYSSELNVNALLLGDSALYLCASRIDRGTLFFGEGSRLTVL.

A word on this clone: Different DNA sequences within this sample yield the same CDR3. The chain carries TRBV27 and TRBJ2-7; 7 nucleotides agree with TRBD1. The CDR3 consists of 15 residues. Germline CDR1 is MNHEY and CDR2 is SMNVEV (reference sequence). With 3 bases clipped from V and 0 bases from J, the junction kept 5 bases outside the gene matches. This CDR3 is CASSLTGQSSYEQYF. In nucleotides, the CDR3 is TGTGCCAGCAGTTTGACAGGGCAGAGCTCCTACGAGCAGTACTTC.

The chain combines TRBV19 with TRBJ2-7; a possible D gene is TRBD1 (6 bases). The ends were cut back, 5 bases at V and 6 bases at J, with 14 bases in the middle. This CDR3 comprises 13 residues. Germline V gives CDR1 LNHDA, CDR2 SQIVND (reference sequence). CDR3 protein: CASSPGQGSEQYF. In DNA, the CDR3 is TGTGCCAGTAGTCCGGGACAAGGGAGCGAGCAGTACTTC. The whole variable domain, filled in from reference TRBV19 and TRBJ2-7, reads DGGITQSPKYLFRKEGQNVTLSCEQNLNHDAMYWYRQDPGQGLRLIYYSQIVNDFQKGDIAEGYSVSREKKESFPLTVTSAQKNPTAFYLCASSPGQGSEQYFGPGTRLTVT.

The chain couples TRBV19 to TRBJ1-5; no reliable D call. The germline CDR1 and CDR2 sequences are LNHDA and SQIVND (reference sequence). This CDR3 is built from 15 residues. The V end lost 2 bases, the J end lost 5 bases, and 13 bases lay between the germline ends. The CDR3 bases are TGTGCCAGTAGTATAATCCCCGGGAATTATCAGCCCCAGCATTTT. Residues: CASSIIPGNYQPQHF.

CDR3 bases: TGTGCCAGCAGCGCCGACGTAACAGGGGTTTATGGCTACACCTTC. Translation gives CASSADVTGVYGYTF. This chain joins TRBV9 and TRBJ1-2; the match to TRBD1 covers 7 bases. After removal of 3 bases from V and 5 bases from J, the junction contained 10 bases not matched to a gene. The CDR3 length is 15 residues. The germline V gene encodes CDR1 SGDLS and CDR2 YYNGEE.

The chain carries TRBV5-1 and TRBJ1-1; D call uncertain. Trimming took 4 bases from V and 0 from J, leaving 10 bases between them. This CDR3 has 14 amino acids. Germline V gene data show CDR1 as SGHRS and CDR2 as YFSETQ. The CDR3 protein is CASSPGSMNTEAFF. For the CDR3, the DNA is TGCGCCAGCAGCCCGGGGTCCATGAACACTGAAGCTTTCTTT.

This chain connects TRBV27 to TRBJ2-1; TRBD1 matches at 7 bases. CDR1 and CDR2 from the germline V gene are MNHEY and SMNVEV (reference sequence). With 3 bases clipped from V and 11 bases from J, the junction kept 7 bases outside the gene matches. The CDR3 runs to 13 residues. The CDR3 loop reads CASSFKHRGQQFF. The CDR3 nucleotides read TGTGCCAGCAGTTTCAAACACAGGGGCCAGCAGTTCTTC.

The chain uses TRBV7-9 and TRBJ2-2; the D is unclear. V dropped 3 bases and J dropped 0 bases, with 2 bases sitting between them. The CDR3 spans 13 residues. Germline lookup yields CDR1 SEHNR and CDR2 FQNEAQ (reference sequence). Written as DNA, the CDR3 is TGTGCCAGCAGCTTTACGAACACCGGGGAGCTGTTTTTT. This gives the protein CASSFTNTGELFF.

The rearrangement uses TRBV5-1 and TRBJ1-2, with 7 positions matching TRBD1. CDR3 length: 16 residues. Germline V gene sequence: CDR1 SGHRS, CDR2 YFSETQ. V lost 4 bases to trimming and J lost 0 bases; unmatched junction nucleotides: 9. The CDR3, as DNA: TGCGCCAGCAGCCGGGACAGAGAGAGATCTAACTATGGCTACACCTTC. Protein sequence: CASSRDRERSNYGYTF.

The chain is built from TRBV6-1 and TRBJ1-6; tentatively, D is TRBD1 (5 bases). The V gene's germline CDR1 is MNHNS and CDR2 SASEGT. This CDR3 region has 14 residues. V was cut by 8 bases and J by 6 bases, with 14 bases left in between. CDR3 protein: CASLYGGSNSPLHF. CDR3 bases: TGTGCCAGCCTCTACGGGGGATCTAATTCACCCCTCCACTTT.

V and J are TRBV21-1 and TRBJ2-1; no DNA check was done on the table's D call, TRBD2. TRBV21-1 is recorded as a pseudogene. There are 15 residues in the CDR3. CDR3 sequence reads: CASSPQWRLFNEQFF. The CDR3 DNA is TGTGCCAGCAGCCCCCAGTGGCGACTCTTCAATGAGCAGTTCTTC.